Each of the 23 T cell receptor beta chains below was sequenced from the same sample in a study of CD8+CD57+ T cells in acquired aplastic anemia. It was genomic DNA that served as the template for profiling TCR beta VDJ and CDR3. TCRdb ran MiXCR on the reads and lists one entry per CDR3 protein. Of 98,000 or so distinct CDR3 sequences in the sample, approximately 48% were seen once. The sequenced sample was sorted CD4+, CD8+, or CD8+CD57+ T cells (not recorded which) from PBMCs. Receptors originate from a human donor in good health, serving as a control.

This clonotype was detected only a few times. The chain is built from TRBV13 and TRBJ2-1; D unclear. CDR3 length: 14 residues. Looked up from germline, CDR1 is PRHDT and CDR2 is FYEKMQ (reference sequence). The ends were cut back, 5 bases at V and 10 bases at J, with 18 bases in the middle. CDR3 nucleotide sequence: TGTGCCAGCAGCCCAGGCAGATACTTTGGGGAGCAGTTCTTC. It codes for CASSPGRYFGEQFF.

The chain employs TRBV25-1 and TRBJ1-6, with D perhaps matching TRBD1 (5 bases). Trimming left V 3 bases short and J 7 bases short, with 13 bases between. This CDR3 spans 15 amino acids. The germline V gene encodes CDR1 MGHDK and CDR2 SYGVNS. CDR3 loop: CASSEGRPENSPLHF. In DNA, the CDR3 is TGTGCCAGCAGTGAGGGACGCCCGGAGAATTCACCCCTCCACTTT.

This chain uses TRBV2 with TRBJ1-1; D perhaps matches TRBD1 (5 bases). Per the germline V gene, CDR1 is SNHLY and CDR2 is FYNNEI. The V and J ends lost 4 bases and 5 bases respectively, with 11 bases between them. This CDR3 spans 13 amino acids. The CDR3 spells CASSVREGTEAFF. CDR3 DNA sequence: TGTGCCAGCAGTGTCAGGGAGGGAACTGAAGCTTTCTTT.

This clonotype was observed a few times. The chain uses TRBV10-3 and TRBJ2-7; D might be TRBD2 (6 bases). The CDR3 loop spans 15 amino acids. The V end lost 4 bases, the J end lost 3 bases, and 16 bases lay between the germline ends. CDR1 and CDR2 (germline): ENHRY, SYGVKD. The CDR3 is CAISVSLAEYYEQYF. In nucleotides, the CDR3 is TGTGCCATCAGTGTGTCTTTAGCGGAATACTACGAGCAGTACTTC.

The chain is built from TRBV7-8 and TRBJ1-3; D might be TRBD1 (5 bases). V lost 4 bases, J lost 3 bases, and 19 bases lay in between. Per germline, CDR1 SGHVS and CDR2 FQNEAQ. CDR3 length equals 17 residues. This CDR3 is CASSWVRGVSFGNTIYF. The DNA for the CDR3 is TGTGCCAGCAGCTGGGTCAGAGGGGTTTCTTTTGGAAACACCATATATTTT. The variable domain in full, completed from reference TRBV7-8 and TRBJ1-3, reads GAGVSQSPRYKVAKRGQDVALRCDPISGHVSLFWYQQALGQGPEFLTYFQNEAQLDKSGLPSDRFFAERPEGSVSTLKIQRTQQEDSAVYLCASSWVRGVSFGNTIYFGEGSWLTVV.

The V gene is TRBV29-1, the J gene TRBJ2-1; D may be TRBD1 (6 bases). This CDR3 is 15 amino acids long. V shed 1 base and J shed 4 bases, with 14 bases lying between them. CDR1 and CDR2 (germline): SQVTM, ANQGSEA. CDR3 loop: CSVEGTAGAYNEQFF. The CDR3 coding sequence is TGCAGCGTTGAAGGGACGGCAGGGGCATACAATGAGCAGTTCTTC.

The table lists this clonotype with many counts. The J gene is TRBJ1-6, the V gene TRBV12-3 or TRBV12-4, with 7 bases lining up with TRBD1. The CDR3 is 17 residues long. V shed 3 bases and J 9 bases; nucleotides not matched to a gene: 14. The CDR3: CASSFTRDRVPSSPLHF. In DNA form, the CDR3 reads TGTGCCAGCAGTTTTACCCGGGACAGAGTCCCGAGTTCACCCCTCCACTTT.

This sequence joins TRBV9 and TRBJ1-5; no firm D call. The CDR3 spans 14 residues. CDR1 and CDR2 (germline): SGDLS, YYNGEE. With 4 bases removed from V and 7 bases from J, the gap between germline ends came to 15 bases. CDR3 in amino acids: CASSQGRTCQPQHF. The DNA for the CDR3 is TGTGCCAGCAGCCAAGGACGAACATGCCAGCCCCAGCATTTT.

This clonotype was observed at least ten times. The rearrangement uses TRBV4-1 and TRBJ2-7; 11 bases align to TRBD1. Germline CDR1 is MGHRA and CDR2 is YSYEKL. Trimming cost V 3 bases and J 7 bases; bases outside gene matches: 5. The CDR3 is made up of 14 amino acids. This chain's CDR3 is CASSQDRGRGEQYF. DNA for the CDR3: TGCGCCAGCAGCCAGGACAGGGGGCGAGGTGAGCAGTACTTC.

This clonotype has only a few counts. The chain links TRBV29-1 to TRBJ2-7, with 9 bases aligning to TRBD1. CDR3 length: 14 residues. The J segment lost 2 bases and the V segment lost 3 bases, leaving 5 bases of the junction unmatched. The germline CDR1 and CDR2 sequences are SQVTM and ANQGSEA. CDR3 loop: CSVDPGQGPYEQYF. Written as DNA, the CDR3 is TGCAGCGTTGACCCGGGACAGGGTCCCTACGAGCAGTACTTC.

This clonotype was seen more than once but under ten times. The chain couples TRBV7-2 to TRBJ1-6, with no clear D. This CDR3 is built from 15 residues. Germline CDR1 reads SGHTA; CDR2 reads FQGNSA. Between the trimmed V and J ends, which lost 1 base and 4 bases, there was a span of 8 bases. The CDR3 DNA reads TGTGCCAGCAGCTTAGGTACGGGATATAATTCACCCCTCCACTTT. It translates to CASSLGTGYNSPLHF.

Notes on this clonotype: This may stem from a read error, because a much larger clone lies one nucleotide away. The rearrangement links TRBV20-1 to TRBJ1-5, with 7 positions matching TRBD1. This CDR3 is built from 18 residues. CDR1 and CDR2 (germline): DFQATT, SNEGSKA (reference sequence). Germline trimming cut 4 bases from V and 1 base from J; bases unmatched to any gene: 16. The CDR3 reads CSAIPTGYVVTSNQPQHF. CDR3 in DNA: TGCAGTGCTATACCGACAGGGTATGTGGTAACCAGCAATCAGCCCCAGCATTTT.

In this sample, this clonotype turned up many times. The genes are TRBV14 and TRBJ2-3; D possibly corresponds to TRBD2 (5 bases). The germline gives CDR1 SGHDN, CDR2 FVKESK. Trimming shortened V by 5 bases and J by 3 bases, and 15 bases separated the two germline ends. The CDR3 runs to 15 residues. In DNA, the CDR3 is TGTGCCAGCAGCGCGACCAGCGGTTTTACAGATACGCAGTATTTT. It yields the protein CASSATSGFTDTQYF.

V and J are TRBV29-1 and TRBJ2-1; tentatively, D is TRBD2 (5 bases). This CDR3 has 16 amino acids. Looked up from germline, CDR1 is SQVTM and CDR2 is ANQGSEA. Trimming took 7 bases from V and 0 from J, leaving 19 bases between them. In nucleotides, the CDR3 is TGCAGCGCCCGAAACGGGGTGTTGGGCTCCTACAATGAGCAGTTCTTC. Protein: CSARNGVLGSYNEQFF.

CDR3 nucleotides: TGTGCCATCAGCGAAACTTCCTACGAGCAGTACTTC. It yields the protein CAISETSYEQYF. The rearrangement joins TRBV10-3 to TRBJ2-7; D uncertain. CDR1 ENHRY and CDR2 SYGVKD come from the germline V gene. This CDR3 contains 12 residues. V gave up 6 bases and J gave up 1 base, with 7 bases separating them.

The gene calls are TRBV19 and TRBJ1-5; D is ambiguous. Germline V gives CDR1 LNHDA, CDR2 SQIVND (reference sequence). CDR3 length equals 13 residues. V lost 8 bases and J lost 0, with 8 bases in between. CDR3 sequence: CASRHGSNQPQHF. The DNA for the CDR3 is TGTGCCAGTCGGCACGGTAGCAATCAGCCCCAGCATTTT.

This clonotype is medium-sized within its sample. The J gene is TRBJ1-6, the V gene TRBV10-2; the match to TRBD1 covers 9 bases. CDR3 length: 15 amino acids. Germline lookup yields CDR1 WSHSY and CDR2 SAAADI. The trim removed 7 bases at V and 10 bases at J, leaving 11 bases unmatched. CDR3: CASNPGQGSSSPLHF. The CDR3 region has the DNA TGCGCCAGCAACCCGGGACAGGGTTCATCATCACCCCTCCACTTT.

This clonotype was seen ten or more times. V usage is TRBV5-5 and J usage is TRBJ1-5; 7 positions match TRBD1. Germline trimming cut 4 bases from V and 7 bases from J; bases unmatched to any gene: 5. This CDR3 contains 13 residues. The germline V gene has CDR1 SGHKS and CDR2 YYEKEE (reference sequence). The CDR3 nucleotides are TGTGCCAGCAGCGATGAGACAGGGCAGCCCCAGCATTTT. It is translated as CASSDETGQPQHF.

This clonotype came up many times. V usage is TRBV5-1 and J usage is TRBJ2-5; TRBD1 matches 7 bases. Germline CDR1 and CDR2: SGHRS and YFSETQ. The CDR3 loop spans 13 amino acids. The V and J ends lost 0 bases and 7 bases, in that order; junction bases with no gene match: 3. The CDR3, as DNA: TGCGCCAGCAGCTTGGAGCAGGGGGTGACCCAGTACTTC. Protein: CASSLEQGVTQYF. The variable domain in full, completed from reference TRBV5-1 and TRBJ2-5, reads KAGVTQTPRYLIKTRGQQVTLSCSPISGHRSVSWYQQTPGQGLQFLFEYFSETQRNKGNFPGRFSGRQFSNSRSEMNVSTLELGDSALYLCASSLEQGVTQYFGPGTRLLVL.

This clonotype was picked up many times. The rearrangement joins TRBV12-3 or TRBV12-4 to TRBJ1-5; no reliable D call. This CDR3 is built from 14 residues. Trimming took off 6 bases at V and 2 bases at J, with 11 bases between the two ends. The CDR3: CASSPGEGNQPQHF. In DNA, the CDR3 is TGTGCCAGCAGCCCCGGGGAGGGCAATCAGCCCCAGCATTTT.

This clonotype was detected once. This chain links TRBV7-9 with TRBJ2-5, with a tentative D call TRBD1 (6 bases). The CDR3 sequence is 15 residues long. In germline, CDR1 is SEHNR, CDR2 FQNEAQ (reference sequence). The ends were cut back, 5 bases at V and 3 bases at J, with 16 bases in the middle. CDR3 region: CASSLSWDTEETQYF. In nucleotides, the CDR3 is TGTGCCAGCAGCCTTAGTTGGGACACTGAAGAGACCCAGTACTTC.

The chain couples TRBV2 to TRBJ2-1; possible D gene TRBD1, 7 bases. The CDR3 spans 14 residues. Germline CDR1 and CDR2: SNHLY and FYNNEI. The germline V and J ends were trimmed by 5 bases and 6 bases, with 14 bases remaining between them. CDR3 protein: CASSSRQGGNEQFF. As DNA, the CDR3 is TGTGCCAGCAGTTCCCGACAGGGAGGCAATGAGCAGTTCTTC.

V gene TRBV7-9 combines with J gene TRBJ1-5; no clear D. V lost 1 base, J lost 7 bases, and 2 bases lay in between. In germline, CDR1 is SEHNR, CDR2 FQNEAQ (reference sequence). The CDR3 is 11 residues long. CDR3 bases: TGTGCCAGCAGCTTAGAACAGCCCCAGCATTTT. Its translation: CASSLEQPQHF.